These 28 T cell receptor beta chains originate from one sample sequenced in a study of shared clonotypes between healthy human individuals. Here immunoSEQ multiplex PCR was the method, and the copy in TCRdb shows in-frame clones only, minus some. The profile shows 850,000 to 1,200,000 clones, about 80% of them singletons. Sequencing was performed on memory CD4+ T cells sorted from blood. The subset denotes: CD45RA-negative fraction. The origin of the receptors is a man between 18 and 35 years old in good health.

V and J are TRBV19 and TRBJ2-1, with 9 bases fitting TRBD2. V lost 4 bases and J lost 2; bases outside the gene matches: 3. The CDR3 length is 15 residues. Per germline, CDR1 LNHDA and CDR2 SQIVND (reference sequence). CDR3 protein: CASSSGRAAYNEQFF. CDR3 DNA: TGTGCCAGTAGTAGCGGGAGGGCCGCCTACAATGAGCAGTTCTTC.

This clone appeared once. The J gene is TRBJ2-5, the V gene TRBV6-1; D may match TRBD1 or TRBD2 (5 bases each). Trimming cost V 2 bases and J 4 bases, with 17 bases left between them. The CDR3 has 16 residues. Per germline, CDR1 MNHNS and CDR2 SASEGT. The CDR3 DNA is TGTGCCAGCAGTGAAAATCCCGGGGCCGAGTTAGAGACCCAGTACTTC. Its protein is CASSENPGAELETQYF.

The chain uses TRBV10-3 and TRBJ2-7, with TRBD1 matching 10 bases. Germline V gene data show CDR1 as ENHRY and CDR2 as SYGVKD. The CDR3 totals 13 residues. J lost 3 bases, V lost 10 bases, and 6 bases had no gene match. DNA of the CDR3: TGTGCCAGCCTCCGGGACAGGGGCTACGAGCAGTACTTC. It translates to CASLRDRGYEQYF.

V usage is TRBV2 and J usage is TRBJ2-4, with a weak D call TRBD2 (5 bases). There are 15 residues in the CDR3. Trimming shortened V by 3 bases and J by 0 bases, and 9 bases separated the two germline ends. Germline CDR1 and CDR2: SNHLY and FYNNEI. In DNA form, the CDR3 reads TGTGCCAGCAGTGAGGGCGGACTAGCCAAAAACATTCAGTACTTC. The encoded protein is CASSEGGLAKNIQYF.

This rearrangement joins TRBV6-1 to TRBJ2-2; D is perhaps TRBD2 (6 bases). Germline lookup yields CDR1 MNHNS and CDR2 SASEGT. The V end lost 4 bases, the J end lost 8 bases, and 17 bases lay between the germline ends. CDR3 size: 15 residues. This chain's CDR3 is CASSGRDARGGELFF. CDR3 nucleotide sequence: TGTGCCAGCAGTGGGAGGGATGCTCGGGGGGGGGAGCTGTTTTTT.

V is TRBV28 and J is TRBJ2-1; 9 positions match TRBD1. The CDR3 covers 16 residues. J lost 8 bases, V lost 4 bases, and 12 bases had no gene match. Germline assignment: CDR1 MDHEN and CDR2 SYDVKM. The CDR3 DNA is TGTGCCAGCAGTTCGTCTCCGGGACAGGGTAGCGATGAGCAGTTCTTC. It yields the protein CASSSSPGQGSDEQFF.

The rearrangement joins TRBV30 to TRBJ2-7; 9 bases line up with TRBD1. The CDR3 has 15 amino acids. V lost 0 bases to trimming and J lost 5 bases; unmatched junction nucleotides: 8. Germline CDR1 GTSNPN, CDR2 SVGIG (reference sequence). CDR3 nucleotides: TGTGCCTGGAGTGTCTTCCCGGGACAGGGAAACGAGCAGTACTTC. This codes for CAWSVFPGQGNEQYF.

The V call is TRBV6-1, the J call TRBJ2-7; D is tentatively TRBD1 or TRBD2 (5 bases each). CDR1 and CDR2 from the germline V gene are MNHNS and SASEGT. V was pared by 11 bases and J by 6 bases, with 17 bases between. This CDR3 has 12 residues. CDR3 loop: CAARGALREQYF. CDR3 nucleotides: TGTGCCGCCCGAGGGGCCCTCCGCGAGCAGTACTTC.

This clone was seen a handful of times. V is TRBV28 and J is TRBJ2-7, with 11 bases lining up with TRBD2. Germline values: CDR1 MDHEN, CDR2 SYDVKM. J lost 2 bases, V lost 10 bases, and 7 bases had no gene match. CDR3 length: 14 residues. This chain's CDR3 is CATGPGLAAYEQYF. The CDR3 coding sequence is TGTGCCACGGGACCGGGACTAGCGGCCTACGAGCAGTACTTC.

The rearrangement joins TRBV5-4 to TRBJ1-1; 10 nucleotides match TRBD1. The CDR3 contains 14 residues. In germline, CDR1 is SGHNT, CDR2 YYREEE (reference sequence). V lost 9 bases and J lost 4; bases outside the gene matches: 9. The DNA for the CDR3 is TGTGCCACTCGAATGACAGGGGGCGGCACTGAAGCTTTCTTT. Protein: CATRMTGGGTEAFF.

The J gene is TRBJ2-7, the V gene TRBV11-2; the match to TRBD2 covers 9 bases. V shed 3 bases, J shed 6 bases, and the junction held 12 bases outside the gene matches. The CDR3 loop spans 16 amino acids. Per the germline V gene, CDR1 is SGHAT and CDR2 is FQNNGV. The chain's CDR3 is CASSLISSGSGAEQYF. In DNA, the CDR3 is TGTGCCAGCAGCTTGATAAGTAGCGGGAGTGGGGCCGAGCAGTACTTC.

The genes are TRBV18 and TRBJ2-3; possible D gene TRBD2, 6 bases. Germline loops: CDR1 KGHSH, CDR2 LQKENI. The CDR3 totals 15 residues. Trimming pared 5 bases from V and 1 base from J, leaving 13 bases between. CDR3 protein: CASSGRRGGTDTQYF. CDR3 bases: TGTGCCAGCTCAGGACGTCGCGGGGGCACAGATACGCAGTATTTT.

This clone has only a few counts. The genes are TRBV6-1 and TRBJ2-1; 7 bases align to TRBD2. The CDR3 has 13 amino acids. V shed 5 bases and J 9 bases; nucleotides not matched to a gene: 7. Germline V gene lookup returns CDR1 MNHNS and CDR2 SASEGT. The DNA for the CDR3 is TGTGCCAGCAGTAAAACTAGCGCGGGTGAGCAGTTCTTC. This encodes CASSKTSAGEQFF.

In the case of this clone: One end of the junction fails to match germline, which may point to a read error. V is TRBV7-7 and J is TRBJ2-3, with 9 bases matching TRBD1. Germline lookup yields CDR1 SSHAT and CDR2 FNYEAQ (reference sequence). The CDR3 totals 14 residues. The CDR3 DNA sequence: TGTGCTAGCAGCTTGGGACAGGGACCAGATACGCAGTATTTT. Translation: CASSLGQGPDTQYF.

The rearrangement joins TRBV23-1 to TRBJ2-3, with TRBD1 matching 8 bases. TRBV23-1 is an open reading frame whose function is uncertain. CDR3 size: 16 residues. V was clipped by 8 bases and J by 7 bases; unmatched bases: 17. This CDR3 reads CASRYLGQGWINTQYF. CDR3 nucleotides: TGCGCCAGCCGATACTTAGGACAGGGATGGATCAATACGCAGTATTTT.

J is TRBJ1-6 and V is TRBV30, with D perhaps matching TRBD1 (5 bases). Germline assignment: CDR1 GTSNPN and CDR2 SVGIG (reference sequence). The CDR3 spans 15 residues. The V and J ends lost 0 bases and 10 bases respectively, with 16 bases between them. The CDR3 DNA is TGTGCCTGGAGTGTTTTTGGTGGGGCGGGGTCACCCCTCCACTTT. This codes for CAWSVFGGAGSPLHF.

The chain is built from TRBV6-5 and TRBJ1-4; D perhaps matches TRBD1 (6 bases). This CDR3 contains 15 residues. Per germline, CDR1 MNHEY and CDR2 SVGAGI. V was shortened by 4 bases and J by 3 bases, with 12 bases between the two germline ends. In nucleotides, the CDR3 is TGTGCCAGCAGTTTTCGGACAGTTCCTAATGAAAAACTGTTTTTT. Its translation is CASSFRTVPNEKLFF.

The chain couples TRBV19 to TRBJ1-1; D unresolved. This CDR3 region has 13 residues. Germline V lookup: CDR1 LNHDA, CDR2 SQIVND (reference sequence). Between the trimmed V and J ends, which lost 3 bases and 6 bases, there was a span of 11 bases. In DNA, the CDR3 is TGTGCCAGTAGTATCAACGGAGAGGCTGAAGCTTTCTTT. Translating gives CASSINGEAEAFF.

In regard to this clone: The sample carries other DNA sequences with the same CDR3. This chain links TRBV5-1 with TRBJ2-2; either TRBD1 or TRBD2 may supply D (5 bases each). The CDR3 contains 15 residues. Germline assignment: CDR1 SGHRS and CDR2 YFSETQ. V was clipped by 5 bases and J by 2 bases, with 13 bases between them. The CDR3 DNA reads as TGCGCCAGCAGAGCCGGGACGGGAAACACCGGGGAGCTGTTTTTT. This translates into CASRAGTGNTGELFF.

The chain is built from TRBV5-8 and TRBJ1-3; 8 bases fit TRBD1. V lost 4 bases, J lost 2 bases, and 2 bases stayed unmatched. Germline CDR1 SGHTS, CDR2 YDEGEE. The CDR3 sequence is 14 residues long. CDR3 in amino acids: CASSQDRAGNTIYF. Written as DNA, the CDR3 is TGTGCCAGCAGCCAGGACAGGGCTGGAAACACCATATATTTT.

This clone was recorded a few times. The rearrangement links TRBV27 to TRBJ1-5; 8 nucleotides line up with TRBD1. The length of the CDR3 is 14 residues. The V segment lost 3 bases and the J segment 7 bases; nucleotides outside the gene matches: 5. Germline-derived CDR1 and CDR2 are MNHEY and SMNVEV (reference sequence). Here the CDR3 reads CASSLDRVGQPQHF. The DNA of the CDR3 is TGTGCCAGCAGTTTGGACAGGGTAGGCCAGCCCCAGCATTTT.

This sequence joins TRBV5-4 and TRBJ2-1; 7 bases map to TRBD2. Germline trimming cut 5 bases from V and 7 bases from J; bases unmatched to any gene: 6. Germline V gene lookup returns CDR1 SGHNT and CDR2 YYREEE (reference sequence). The CDR3 length is 13 residues. DNA of the CDR3: TGTGCCAGCAGTCCGGGACTAACAAATGAGCAGTTCTTC. This sequence encodes CASSPGLTNEQFF.

The table lists this clone with a few counts. V and J are TRBV28 and TRBJ2-1; D is unresolved. CDR1 and CDR2 (germline): MDHEN, SYDVKM. Trimming removed 3 bases at V and 6 bases at J, with 9 bases between. This CDR3 is 13 amino acids long. The CDR3 region has the DNA TGTGCCAGCAGTTTGAAGTGGGCCAATGAGCAGTTCTTC. Translation: CASSLKWANEQFF. Full variable domain (remainder filled in from reference TRBV28 and TRBJ2-1): DVKVTQSSRYLVKRTGEKVFLECVQDMDHENMFWYRQDPGLGLRLIYFSYDVKMKEKGDIPEGYSVSREKKERFSLILESASTNQTSMYLCASSLKWANEQFFGPGTRLTVL.

The chain combines TRBV7-2 with TRBJ2-7; 8 positions match TRBD2. V trimming: 4 bases; J trimming: 8 bases; junction bases outside the gene matches: 7. Germline-derived CDR1 and CDR2 are SGHTA and FQGNSA. This CDR3 region has 13 residues. As DNA, the CDR3 is TGTGCCAGCAGCTCTATCCGGGGGGGCCAGCAGTACTTC. Translated, it gives CASSSIRGGQQYF.

This rearrangement joins TRBV6-6 to TRBJ1-2; D gene ambiguous. The CDR3 covers 14 residues. CDR1 and CDR2 (germline): MNHNY, SVGAGI (reference sequence). Deletions cut 2 bases from V and 1 base from J, with 8 bases between. The CDR3 reads CASSYPQDNYGYTF. In nucleotides, the CDR3 is TGTGCCAGCAGTTACCCGCAGGATAACTATGGCTACACCTTC.

Note on this clone: Different DNA sequences within this sample yield the same CDR3. The chain recombines TRBV5-1 with TRBJ1-2; D is ambiguous. With 0 bases removed from V and 2 bases from J, the gap between germline ends came to 5 bases. Germline loops: CDR1 SGHRS, CDR2 YFSETQ. The CDR3 is 13 amino acids. The CDR3 loop is CASSLDGNYGYTF. DNA of the CDR3: TGCGCCAGCAGCTTGGACGGCAACTATGGCTACACCTTC.

This clone is a singleton in its sample. The chain joins TRBV29-1 to TRBJ2-1; D gene uncertain. Trimming stripped 6 bases from V and 6 bases from J, with 18 bases between. From germline, CDR1 is SQVTM and CDR2 ANQGSEA. This CDR3 spans 14 amino acids. CDR3 nucleotides: TGCAGCGTCACACCGGGTCTTCCCCGCAATGAGCAGTTCTTC. This sequence encodes CSVTPGLPRNEQFF.

V usage is TRBV5-1 and J usage is TRBJ2-2; 14 bases map to TRBD2. Trimming at V came to 4 bases and at J to 6 bases, leaving 5 bases not matched to a gene. The length of the CDR3 is 16 residues. CDR1 is SGHRS and CDR2 is YFSETQ in the germline V gene. The CDR3 here is CASSPTSGRAPGELFF. CDR3 DNA: TGCGCCAGCAGCCCGACTAGCGGGAGGGCTCCCGGGGAGCTGTTTTTT.